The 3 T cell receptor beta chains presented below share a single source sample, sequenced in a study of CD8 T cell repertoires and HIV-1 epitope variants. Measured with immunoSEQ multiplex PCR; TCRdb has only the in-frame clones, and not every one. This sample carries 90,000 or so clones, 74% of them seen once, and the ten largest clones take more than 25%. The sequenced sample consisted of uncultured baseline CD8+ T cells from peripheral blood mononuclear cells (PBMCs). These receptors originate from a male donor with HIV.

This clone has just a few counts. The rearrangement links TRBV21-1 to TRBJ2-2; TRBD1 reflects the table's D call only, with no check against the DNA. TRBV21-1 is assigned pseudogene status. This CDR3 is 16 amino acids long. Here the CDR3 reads CASSKAQTASTGELFF. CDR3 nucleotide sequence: TGTGCCAGCAGCAAAGCGCAGACAGCTTCAACCGGGGAGCTGTTTTTT.

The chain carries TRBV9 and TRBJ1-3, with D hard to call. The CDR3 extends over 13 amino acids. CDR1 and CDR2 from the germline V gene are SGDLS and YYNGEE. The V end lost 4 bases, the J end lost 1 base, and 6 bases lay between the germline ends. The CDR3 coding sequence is TGTGCCAGCAGCAGGTTGTCTGGAAACACCATATATTTT. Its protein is CASSRLSGNTIYF.

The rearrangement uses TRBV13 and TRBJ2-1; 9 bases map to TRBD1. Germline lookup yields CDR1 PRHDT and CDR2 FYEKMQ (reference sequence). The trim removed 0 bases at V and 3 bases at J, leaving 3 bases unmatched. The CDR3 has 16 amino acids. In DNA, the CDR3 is TGTGCCAGCAGCTTAGGAGAGACAGGGGGCTACAATGAGCAGTTCTTC. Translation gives CASSLGETGGYNEQFF. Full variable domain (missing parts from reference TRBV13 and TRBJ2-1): AAGVIQSPRHLIKEKRETATLKCYPIPRHDTVYWYQQGPGQDPQFLISFYEKMQSDKGSIPDRFSAQQFSDYHSELNMSSLELGDSALYFCASSLGETGGYNEQFFGPGTRLTVL.